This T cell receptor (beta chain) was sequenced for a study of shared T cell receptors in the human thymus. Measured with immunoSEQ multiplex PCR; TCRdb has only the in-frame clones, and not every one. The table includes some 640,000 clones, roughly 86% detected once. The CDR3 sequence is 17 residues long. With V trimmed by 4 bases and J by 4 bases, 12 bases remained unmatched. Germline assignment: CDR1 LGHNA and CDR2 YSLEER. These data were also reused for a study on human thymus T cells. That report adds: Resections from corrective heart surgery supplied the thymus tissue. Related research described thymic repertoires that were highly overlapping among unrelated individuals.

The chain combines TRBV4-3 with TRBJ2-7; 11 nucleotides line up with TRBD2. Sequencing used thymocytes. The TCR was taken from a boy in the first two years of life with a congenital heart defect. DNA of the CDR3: TGCGCCAGCAGCCCGGCAGTCCCTAGCGGGAGGAGTTACGAGCAGTACTTC. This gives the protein CASSPAVPSGRSYEQYF.